The table lists the clone carrying this T cell receptor beta chain with many counts. These data are taken from a study of T-cell reconstitution after alpha-beta-depleted transplantation in children. Trimming at V came to 3 bases and at J to 8 bases, leaving 4 bases not matched to a gene. Germline V gene sequence: CDR1 SGDLS, CDR2 YYNGEE. The CDR3 has 12 residues. Unique molecular identifiers featured in how the TCRbeta library was prepared. In TCRdb, the PCR reads were re-called with MiXCR into one record per CDR3 protein. The data contain about 420,000 distinct CDR3 sequences, roughly a tenth of them singletons.

The chain joins TRBV9 to TRBJ1-1; 7 nucleotides match TRBD1. Sequencing was performed on PBMCs from the stem cell graft donor, taken from the stem cell graft. The source of this sequence is a human donor who donated a stem cell graft to a child with acute myeloid leukemia. As DNA, the CDR3 is TGTGCCAGCAGCGCGTGGACAGGCGAAGCTTTCTTT. This encodes CASSAWTGEAFF.